This T cell receptor (beta chain) was sequenced in a study of T cell responses to AZD1222 COVID-19 vaccine. Clones were sequenced by immunoSEQ multiplex PCR, and TCRdb holds only the in-frame ones, with some missing. The data contain 88,000 or so clones, approximately 91% of them singletons. Comments on this clone: The antigen is undetermined.

Study outcomes and limitations: Two AZD1222 doses significantly raised spike-specific TCR breadth and depth over controls. Seropositive at baseline were only a handful of AZD1222 recipients.

It was second doses at about 4 or about 12 weeks that were pooled. With 5 bases clipped from V and 0 bases from J, the junction kept 4 bases outside the gene matches. The CDR3 sequence is 16 residues long. Germline-derived CDR1 and CDR2 are SQVTM and ANQGSEA. The V and J genes are TRBV29-1 and TRBJ2-6, with 10 bases lining up with TRBD2. The sample in question was peripheral blood, obtained 28 days after the second AZD1222 dose. The receptor's source is an adult who received the AZD1222 COVID-19 vaccine. The CDR3 sequence is CSVPASGGSGANVLTF. Here the CDR3 DNA reads TGCAGCGTTCCGGCTAGCGGGGGCTCTGGGGCCAACGTCCTGACTTTC.